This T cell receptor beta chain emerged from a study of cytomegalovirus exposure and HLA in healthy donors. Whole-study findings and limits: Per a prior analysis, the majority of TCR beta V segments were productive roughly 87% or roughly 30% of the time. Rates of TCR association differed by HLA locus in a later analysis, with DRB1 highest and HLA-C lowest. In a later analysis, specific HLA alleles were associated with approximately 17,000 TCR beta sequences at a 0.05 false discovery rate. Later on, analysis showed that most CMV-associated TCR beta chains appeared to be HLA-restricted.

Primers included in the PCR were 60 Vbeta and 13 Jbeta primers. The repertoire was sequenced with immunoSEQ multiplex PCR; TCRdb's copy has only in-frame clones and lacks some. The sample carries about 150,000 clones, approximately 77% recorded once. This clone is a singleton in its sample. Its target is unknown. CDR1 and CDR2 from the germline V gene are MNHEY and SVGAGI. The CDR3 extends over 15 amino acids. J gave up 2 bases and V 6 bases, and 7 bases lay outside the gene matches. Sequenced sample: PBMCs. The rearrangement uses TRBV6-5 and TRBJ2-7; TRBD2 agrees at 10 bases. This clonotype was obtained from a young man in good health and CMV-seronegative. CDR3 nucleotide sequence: TGTGCCAGCAGCCTCGGGCTAGCGGGAGCCTACGAGCAGTACTTC. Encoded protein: CASSLGLAGAYEQYF.